Given below is one TCR beta chain in context. The germline V gene has CDR1 MDHEN and CDR2 SYDVKM. This CDR3 has 16 residues. Trimming left V 6 bases short and J 4 bases short, with 18 bases between. This record comes from a study of cytomegalovirus exposure and HLA in healthy donors. In the PCR, 60 Vbeta and 13 Jbeta primers were used. Measured with immunoSEQ multiplex PCR; TCRdb has only the in-frame clones, and not every one. The table records about 210,000 clones, around four fifths of them present only once. The gene calls are TRBV28 and TRBJ1-4; D not resolved. This TCR was sampled from a man aged 35-49 years in good health and CMV-seropositive. The specimen was PBMCs. The CDR3 is CASSMGLRRFNEKLFF. The CDR3 coding sequence is TGTGCCAGCAGCATGGGCCTCCGGCGCTTTAATGAAAAACTGTTTTTT.